This T cell receptor (beta chain) was obtained from a study of shared clonotypes between healthy human individuals. Study results and limitations: All-four-donor shared clonotypes had higher generation probabilities than non-shared clonotypes did.

Naive-designated CD8 cells lacked CD45RO, were positively enriched for CCR7, and omitted terminally differentiated effector memory CD45RA+ cells. Free of recent acute infections or vaccinations, the donors were healthy HIV-negative adults. Only Caucasian adults living in Nashville, Tennessee served as donors. Libraries were prepared by immunoSEQ multiplex PCR; TCRdb keeps only in-frame clonotypes and omits some of them. The sample yields roughly 2.1 million clones, approximately 94% seen once. Of note for this clone: As yet, its antigen is unknown.

Material for sequencing was naive CD8+ T cells from PBMCs. This TCR was recovered from a man younger than 35 in good health. Some clones in this sample may be carry-over from other donors' samples.

The CDR3 sequence: CASSPGTEAYEQYF. The CDR3 region has the DNA TGTGCCAGCAGCCCCGGGACGGAAGCCTACGAGCAGTACTTC. The chain joins TRBV5-6 to TRBJ2-7; the D call may be TRBD1 or TRBD2 (5 bases each). Trimming left V 4 bases short and J 2 bases short, with 13 bases between. Germline V CDR1 and CDR2: SGHDT, YYEEEE. The CDR3 covers 14 residues.